This T cell receptor beta chain comes out of a study of cytomegalovirus exposure and HLA in healthy donors. Primers: 60 Vbeta forward and 13 Jbeta reverse. TCRdb keeps only in-frame clones here, not all; method: immunoSEQ multiplex PCR. The data hold approximately 110,000 clones, with 73% observed a single time. The study, taken as a whole, reports: It was reported that the classifier diagnosed cytomegalovirus status with high specificity and sensitivity in both the original and validation cohorts.

This clone was counted between two and nine times. The antigen is not known. The CDR3 is made up of 16 amino acids. The trim removed 4 bases at V and 3 bases at J, leaving 8 bases unmatched. Germline CDR1 MNHEY, CDR2 SMNVEV (reference sequence). The gene calls are TRBV27 and TRBJ2-7; TRBD2 matches 11 bases. This sequence originates from a man in his forties in good health and CMV-seronegative. The sample taken for sequencing was PBMCs. In nucleotides, the CDR3 is TGTGCCAGCAGTTACATTAGCGGGGGGGCCCTCTACGAGCAGTACTTC. Translation: CASSYISGGALYEQYF.